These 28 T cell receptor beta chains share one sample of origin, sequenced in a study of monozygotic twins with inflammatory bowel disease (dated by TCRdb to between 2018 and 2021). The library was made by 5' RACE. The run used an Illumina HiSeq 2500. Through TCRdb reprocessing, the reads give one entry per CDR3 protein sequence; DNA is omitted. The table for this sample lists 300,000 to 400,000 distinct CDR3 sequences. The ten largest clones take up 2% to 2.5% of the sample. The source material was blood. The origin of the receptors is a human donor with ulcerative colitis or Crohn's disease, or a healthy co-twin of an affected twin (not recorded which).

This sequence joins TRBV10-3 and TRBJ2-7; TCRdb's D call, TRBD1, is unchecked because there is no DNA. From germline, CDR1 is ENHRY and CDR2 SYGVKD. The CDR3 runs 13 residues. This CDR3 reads CAISGQGGNEQYF.

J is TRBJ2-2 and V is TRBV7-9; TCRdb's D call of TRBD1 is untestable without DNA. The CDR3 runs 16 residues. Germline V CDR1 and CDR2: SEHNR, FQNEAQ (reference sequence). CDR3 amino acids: CASSSTGTGLSGELFF. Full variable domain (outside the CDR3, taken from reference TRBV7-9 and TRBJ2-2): DTGVSQNPRHKITKRGQNVTFRCDPISEHNRLYWYRQTLGQGPEFLTYFQNEAQLEKSRLLSDRFSAERPKGSFSTLEIQRTEQGDSAMYLCASSSTGTGLSGELFFGEGSRLTVL.

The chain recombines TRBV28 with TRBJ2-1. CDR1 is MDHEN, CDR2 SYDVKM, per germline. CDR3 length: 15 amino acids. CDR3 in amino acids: CASSETSSSYNEQFF.

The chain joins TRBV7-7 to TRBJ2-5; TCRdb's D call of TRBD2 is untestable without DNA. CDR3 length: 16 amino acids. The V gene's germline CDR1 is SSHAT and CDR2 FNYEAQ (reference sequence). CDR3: CASSQMVGGRWETQYF.

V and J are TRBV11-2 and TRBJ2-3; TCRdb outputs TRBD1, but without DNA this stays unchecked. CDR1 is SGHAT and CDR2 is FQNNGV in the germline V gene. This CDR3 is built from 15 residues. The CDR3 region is CASSFRGRVTDTQYF.

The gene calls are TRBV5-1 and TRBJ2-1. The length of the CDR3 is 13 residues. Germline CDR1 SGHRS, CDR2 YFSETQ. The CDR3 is CASSLVEINEQFF.

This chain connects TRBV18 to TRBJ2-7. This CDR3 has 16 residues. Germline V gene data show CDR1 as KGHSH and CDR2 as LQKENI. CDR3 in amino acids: CASSPTGRMRSYEQYF.

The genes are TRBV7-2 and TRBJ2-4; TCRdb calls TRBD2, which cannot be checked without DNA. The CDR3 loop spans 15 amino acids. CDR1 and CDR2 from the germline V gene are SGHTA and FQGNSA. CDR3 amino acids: CASSLGRRGKNIQYF.

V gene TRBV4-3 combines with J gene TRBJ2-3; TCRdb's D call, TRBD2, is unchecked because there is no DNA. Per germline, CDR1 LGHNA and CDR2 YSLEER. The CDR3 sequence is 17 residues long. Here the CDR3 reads CASSQSWNSPSTDTQYF.

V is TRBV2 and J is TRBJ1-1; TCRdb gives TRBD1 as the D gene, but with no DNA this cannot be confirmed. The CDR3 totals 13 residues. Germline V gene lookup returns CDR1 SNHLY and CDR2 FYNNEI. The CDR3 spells CASKKEGDTEAFF.

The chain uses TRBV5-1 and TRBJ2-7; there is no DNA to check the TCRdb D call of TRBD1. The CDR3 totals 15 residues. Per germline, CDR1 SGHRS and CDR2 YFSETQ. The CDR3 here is CASSSLRGAGYEQYF.

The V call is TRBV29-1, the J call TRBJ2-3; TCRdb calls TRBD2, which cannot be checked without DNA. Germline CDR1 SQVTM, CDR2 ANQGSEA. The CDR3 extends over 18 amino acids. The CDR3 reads CSVLRRLGASGSTDTQYF.

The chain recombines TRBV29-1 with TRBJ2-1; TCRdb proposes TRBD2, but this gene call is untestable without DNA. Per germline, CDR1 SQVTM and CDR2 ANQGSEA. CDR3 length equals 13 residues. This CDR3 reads CSVSSGGLGEQFF.

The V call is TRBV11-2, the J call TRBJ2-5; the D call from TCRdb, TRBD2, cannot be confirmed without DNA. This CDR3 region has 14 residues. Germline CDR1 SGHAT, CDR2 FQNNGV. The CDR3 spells CASSLSNSLYSQYF.

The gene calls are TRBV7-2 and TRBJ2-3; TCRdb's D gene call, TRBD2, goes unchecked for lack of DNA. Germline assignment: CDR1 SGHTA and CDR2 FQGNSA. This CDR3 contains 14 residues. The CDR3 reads CASSRRGAGDTQYF.

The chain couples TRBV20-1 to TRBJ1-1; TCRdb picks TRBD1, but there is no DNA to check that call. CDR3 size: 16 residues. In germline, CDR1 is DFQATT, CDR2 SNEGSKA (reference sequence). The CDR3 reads CSALRDRGTGDTEAFF.

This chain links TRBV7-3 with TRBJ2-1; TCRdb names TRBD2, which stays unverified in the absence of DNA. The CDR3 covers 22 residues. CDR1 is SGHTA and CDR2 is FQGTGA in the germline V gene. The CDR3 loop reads CASSFRAGKVAGGRSSYNEQFF.

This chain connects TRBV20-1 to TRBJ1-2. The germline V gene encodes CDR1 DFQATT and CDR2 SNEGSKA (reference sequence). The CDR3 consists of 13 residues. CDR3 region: CSASWEGGRGYTF.

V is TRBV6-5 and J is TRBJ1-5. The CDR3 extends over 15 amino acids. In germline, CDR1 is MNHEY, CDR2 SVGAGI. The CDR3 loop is CASSPSDLSNQPQHF.

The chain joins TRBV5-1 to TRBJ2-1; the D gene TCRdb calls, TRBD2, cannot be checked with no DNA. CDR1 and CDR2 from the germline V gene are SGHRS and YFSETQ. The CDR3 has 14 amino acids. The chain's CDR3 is CASSSGNTYNEQFF.

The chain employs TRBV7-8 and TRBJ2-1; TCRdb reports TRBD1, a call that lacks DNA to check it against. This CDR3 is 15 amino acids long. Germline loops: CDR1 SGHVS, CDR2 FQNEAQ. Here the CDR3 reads CASSLSAGASTEQFF.

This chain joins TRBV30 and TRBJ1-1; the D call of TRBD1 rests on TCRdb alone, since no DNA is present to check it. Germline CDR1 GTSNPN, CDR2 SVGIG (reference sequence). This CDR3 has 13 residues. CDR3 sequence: CAWSATGVWQAFF.

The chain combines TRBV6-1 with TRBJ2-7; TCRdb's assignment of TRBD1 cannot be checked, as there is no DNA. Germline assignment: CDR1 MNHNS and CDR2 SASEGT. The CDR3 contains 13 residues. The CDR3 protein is CASSETGRGRQYF.

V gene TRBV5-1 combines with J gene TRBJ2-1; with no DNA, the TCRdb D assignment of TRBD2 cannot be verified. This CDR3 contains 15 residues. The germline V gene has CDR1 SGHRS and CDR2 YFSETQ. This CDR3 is CASRRGTLVDNEQFF.

The CDR3 reads CSAGRSGSVTDTQYF. The V and J genes are TRBV20-1 and TRBJ2-3; TCRdb outputs TRBD2, but without DNA this stays unchecked. The CDR3 runs 15 residues. CDR1 and CDR2 from the germline V gene are DFQATT and SNEGSKA (reference sequence).

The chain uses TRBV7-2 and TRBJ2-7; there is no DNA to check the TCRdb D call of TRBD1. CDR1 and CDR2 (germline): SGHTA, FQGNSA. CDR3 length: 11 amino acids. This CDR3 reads CASTPTVHFYF.

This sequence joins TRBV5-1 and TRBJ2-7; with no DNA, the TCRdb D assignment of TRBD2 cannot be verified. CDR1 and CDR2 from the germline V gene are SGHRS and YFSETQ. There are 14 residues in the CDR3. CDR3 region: CASSAGLASYEQYF.

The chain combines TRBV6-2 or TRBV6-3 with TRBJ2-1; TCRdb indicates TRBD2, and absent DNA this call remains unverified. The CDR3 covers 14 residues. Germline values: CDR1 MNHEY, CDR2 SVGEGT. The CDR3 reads CASRTSGGSIEQFF.